The present TCR gamma chain was sequenced within a study of γδ T cells in repeated Plasmodium falciparum infection. TCRdb made new clone calls on the multiplex PCR reads using CATT. The sample contains about 15,000 gamma-chain clones, under 2% of which appear only once. CDR3 length: 10 amino acids. From germline, CDR1 is EGSTGY and CDR2 YDSYTSSV. Bulk repertoires came from Vgamma9/Vdelta2+ or Vdelta2-negative gammadelta T cells flow-sorted from PBMC. About this clone: Antigen unknown. This sequence is one base from a far larger clone and is likely a read error. The same CDR3 arises from other DNA sequences in this sample as well.

General observations from the study: Waves of new clonotype selection appeared after repeated controlled infections in Vdelta2-negative, largely Vdelta1+, gammadelta T cells.

The sequence derives from a pool of human donors (malaria-infected and uninfected, not separated). No call exists for the J gene, whereas the V gene is TRGV4. Sequencing input: gamma-delta T cells from blood. This CDR3 is CATWGYKKLF. In DNA form, the CDR3 reads TGTGCCACCTGGGGTTATAAGAAGCTCTTT.